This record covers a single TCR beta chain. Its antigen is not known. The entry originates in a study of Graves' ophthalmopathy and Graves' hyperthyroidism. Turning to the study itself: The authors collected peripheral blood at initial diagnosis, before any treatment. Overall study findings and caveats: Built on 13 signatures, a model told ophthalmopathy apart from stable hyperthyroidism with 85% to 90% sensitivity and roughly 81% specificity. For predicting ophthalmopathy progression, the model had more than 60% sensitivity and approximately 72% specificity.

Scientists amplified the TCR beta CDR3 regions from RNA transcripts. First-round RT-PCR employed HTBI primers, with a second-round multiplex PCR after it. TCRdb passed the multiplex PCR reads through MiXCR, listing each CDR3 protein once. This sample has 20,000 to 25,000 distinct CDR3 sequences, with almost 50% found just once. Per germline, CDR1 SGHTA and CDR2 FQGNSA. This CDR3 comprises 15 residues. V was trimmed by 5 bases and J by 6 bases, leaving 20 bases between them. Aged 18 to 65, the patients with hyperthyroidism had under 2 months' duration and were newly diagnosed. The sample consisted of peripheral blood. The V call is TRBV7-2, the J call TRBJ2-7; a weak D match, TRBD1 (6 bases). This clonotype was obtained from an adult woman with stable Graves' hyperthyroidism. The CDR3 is CASSTNVGGACEQYF. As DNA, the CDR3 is TGTGCCAGCAGCACCAACGTAGGGGGAGCTTGCGAGCAGTACTTC.